This T cell receptor beta chain is drawn from a study of T cells after posttransplantation cyclophosphamide. The CDR3 runs 14 residues. CDR1 and CDR2 (germline): KGHDR, SFDVKD. V shed 10 bases, J shed 12 bases, and the junction held 15 bases outside the gene matches. Busulfan-fludarabine conditioning, marrow transplant, and cyclophosphamide on days +3 and +4 were administered. Whole-study results and caveats: Later blood repertoires were often dominated by clones from the donor CD8+ memory compartment. Tissue-infiltrating T cells from skin or gut overlapped little with blood T cells.

The data were produced by immunoSEQ multiplex PCR, yet TCRdb's version contains in-frame clones alone and is incomplete. The sample lists about 2,100 clones, none appearing once, the ten largest making up over 20%. This clone is termed large (0.1 to 1%). Antigen specificity is unknown. The chain combines TRBV24-1 with TRBJ2-7; 12 nucleotides line up with TRBD2. The source was PBMCs, collected 86 days after allogeneic stem cell transplant with posttransplant cyclophosphamide. This TCR came from a female patient between 55 and 75 years old who received an allogeneic stem cell transplant from a related donor and was CMV-positive. Some T cells here may be from the graft donor. CDR3 residues: CATPSGLAGQSPYF. The CDR3 DNA reads TGTGCCACACCTTCCGGACTAGCGGGACAGAGCCCGTACTTC.